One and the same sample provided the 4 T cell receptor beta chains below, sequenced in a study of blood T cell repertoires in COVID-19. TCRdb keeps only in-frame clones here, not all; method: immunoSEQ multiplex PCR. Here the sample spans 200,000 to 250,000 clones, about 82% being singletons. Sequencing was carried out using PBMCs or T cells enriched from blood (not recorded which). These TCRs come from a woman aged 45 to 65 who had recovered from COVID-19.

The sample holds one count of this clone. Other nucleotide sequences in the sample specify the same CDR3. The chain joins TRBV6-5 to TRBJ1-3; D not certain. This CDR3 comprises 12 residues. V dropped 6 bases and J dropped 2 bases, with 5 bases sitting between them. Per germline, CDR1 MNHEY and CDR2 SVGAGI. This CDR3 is CASRSTGNTIYF. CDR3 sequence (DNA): TGTGCCAGCAGGTCCACTGGAAACACCATATATTTT.

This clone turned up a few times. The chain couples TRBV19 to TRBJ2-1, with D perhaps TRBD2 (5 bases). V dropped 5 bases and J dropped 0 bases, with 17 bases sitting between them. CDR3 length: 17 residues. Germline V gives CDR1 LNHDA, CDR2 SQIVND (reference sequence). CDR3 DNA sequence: TGTGCCAGTAGTCCTCACCCCCCTAGCTACTCCTACAATGAGCAGTTCTTC. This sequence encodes CASSPHPPSYSYNEQFF.

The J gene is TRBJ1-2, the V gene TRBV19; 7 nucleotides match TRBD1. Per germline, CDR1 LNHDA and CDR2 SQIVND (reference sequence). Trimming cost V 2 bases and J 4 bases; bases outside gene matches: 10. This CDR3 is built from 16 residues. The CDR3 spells CASSIKSTGASYGYTF. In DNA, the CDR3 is TGTGCCAGTAGTATAAAATCCACAGGGGCGAGCTATGGCTACACCTTC.

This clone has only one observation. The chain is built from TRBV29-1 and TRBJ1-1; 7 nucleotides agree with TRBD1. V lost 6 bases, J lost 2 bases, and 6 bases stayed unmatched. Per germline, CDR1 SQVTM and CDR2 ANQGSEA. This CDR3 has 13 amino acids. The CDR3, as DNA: TGCAGCGTGCGCGACAGGGTTAACACTGAAGCTTTCTTT. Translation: CSVRDRVNTEAFF.